The text below deals with one T cell receptor beta chain. This sample is part of a study of T cell responses to AZD1222 COVID-19 vaccine. Germline V gene data show CDR1 as KGHSH and CDR2 as LQKENI. This CDR3 contains 13 residues. The V gene lost 0 bases and the J gene lost 7 bases, with 7 bases spanning the gap. Clones were read by immunoSEQ multiplex PCR, and TCRdb kept only the in-frame ones, dropping some. Seen here are about 84,000 clones, 86% observed once, and the top ten hold approximately 5.6%. The chain combines TRBV18 with TRBJ1-5; no firm D call. The sequence came from an adult who received the AZD1222 COVID-19 vaccine. Sequences were derived from peripheral blood, sampled 28 days after the second AZD1222 dose. The CDR3: CASSPPDEQPQHF. In DNA form, the CDR3 reads TGTGCCAGCTCACCACCGGACGAGCAGCCCCAGCATTTT.